The sequence of this T cell receptor (beta chain) was determined in a study of CD8 T cells in Susac syndrome. Whole-study context: Patients with Susac syndrome had blood drawn and were at that point therapy-naive, on corticosteroids, or on intravenous immunoglobulin alone.

The germline CDR1 and CDR2 sequences are SGHDN and FVKESK. Trimming removed 7 bases from V and 3 bases from J, with 15 bases in between. The CDR3 sequence is 14 residues long. With random hexamers, roughly 0.5 to 1 ug RNA was reverse transcribed. TCR beta CDR3 was amplified by immunoSEQ covering 54 Vbeta and 13 Jbeta. TCRdb reprocessed the immunoSEQ multiplex PCR reads with MiXCR, giving one entry per CDR3 protein. The table includes some 140,000 distinct CDR3 sequences, approximately 95% detected once. This clonotype was seen a single time. Its antigen is as yet unknown. Study-level points and caveats: Detection of Susac-specific public clones gave under 20 in total CD8+ repertoires and roughly five in CD8+ TEMRA repertoires.

The chain has TRBV14 and TRBJ1-2, with a weak D call TRBD1 (5 bases). The TCR was taken from a human donor with Susac syndrome. The specimen sequenced was CD8+ T cells from PBMCs. CDR3 nucleotides: TGTGCCAGCACCTTAACCGGGACCGACTATGGCTACACCTTC. As protein: CASTLTGTDYGYTF.